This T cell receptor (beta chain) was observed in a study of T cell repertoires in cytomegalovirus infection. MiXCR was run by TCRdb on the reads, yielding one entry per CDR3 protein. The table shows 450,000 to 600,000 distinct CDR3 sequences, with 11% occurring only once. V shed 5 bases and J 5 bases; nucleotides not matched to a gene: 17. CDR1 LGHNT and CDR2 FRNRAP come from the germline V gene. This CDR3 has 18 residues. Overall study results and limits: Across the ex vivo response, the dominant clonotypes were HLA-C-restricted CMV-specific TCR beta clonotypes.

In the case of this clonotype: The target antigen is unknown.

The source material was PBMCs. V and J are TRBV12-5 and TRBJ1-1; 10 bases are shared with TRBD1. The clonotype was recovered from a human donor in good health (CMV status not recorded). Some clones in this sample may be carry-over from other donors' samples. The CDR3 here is CASGQQSGTGASGTEAFF. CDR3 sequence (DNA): TGTGCTAGTGGTCAGCAATCCGGGACAGGGGCCAGTGGGACTGAAGCTTTCTTT. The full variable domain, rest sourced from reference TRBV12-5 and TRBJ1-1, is DARVTQTPRHKVTEMGQEVTMRCQPILGHNTVFWYRQTMMQGLELLAYFRNRAPLDDSGMPKDRFSAEMPDATLATLKIQPSEPRDSAVYFCASGQQSGTGASGTEAFFGQGTRLTVV.